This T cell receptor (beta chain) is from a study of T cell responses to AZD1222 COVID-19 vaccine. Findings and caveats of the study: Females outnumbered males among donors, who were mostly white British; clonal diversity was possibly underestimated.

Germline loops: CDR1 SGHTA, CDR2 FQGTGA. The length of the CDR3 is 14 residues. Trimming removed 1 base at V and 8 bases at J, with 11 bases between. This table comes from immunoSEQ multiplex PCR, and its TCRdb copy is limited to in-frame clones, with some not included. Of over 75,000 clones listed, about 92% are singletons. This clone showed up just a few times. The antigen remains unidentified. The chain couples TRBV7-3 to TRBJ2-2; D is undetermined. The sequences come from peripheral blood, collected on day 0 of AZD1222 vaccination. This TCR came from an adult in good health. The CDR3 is CASSLIPGGGELFF. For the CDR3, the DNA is TGTGCCAGCAGCTTAATCCCGGGTGGTGGGGAGCTGTTTTTT.